This T cell receptor beta chain appears in the sequencing data of a study of memory CD4+ T cells and cytomegalovirus serostatus. At the level of the study: This sample comes from healthy Belgian adults, about nine CMV seropositive, 24 seronegative.

Single viable CD3+CD4+CD8-CD45RO+ cells were sorted as the memory CD4+ T cells. Donors' CMV status reflects serum IgG against pp150, pp28, p38, p52. Profiling relied on immunoSEQ multiplex PCR, and the TCRdb table lists in-frame clones only, not all of them. The repertoire holds 61,000 or so clones, with 80% as singletons. The V gene lost 0 bases and the J gene lost 2 bases, with 15 bases spanning the gap. From germline, CDR1 is GTSNPN and CDR2 SVGIG (reference sequence). The length of the CDR3 is 16 residues. Sequencing used memory CD4+ T cells from blood. The rearrangement uses TRBV30 and TRBJ2-3; tentatively, D is TRBD1 (7 bases). The source of this sequence is an adult in good health and CMV-seronegative. Some clones in this sample may be carry-over from other donors' samples. CDR3 region: CAWSVSRGRPTDTQYF. CDR3 nucleotides: TGTGCCTGGAGTGTAAGCAGGGGGAGGCCCACAGATACGCAGTATTTT.